Listed below are T cell receptor beta chains from one sample, sequenced in a study of beta chain features in type 1 diabetes. The data were produced by immunoSEQ multiplex PCR, yet TCRdb's version contains in-frame clones alone and is incomplete. In the table there are approximately 100,000 clones, under 30% of which are singletons. Material for sequencing was central memory CD4+ T cells from blood. These TCRs come from a woman aged 18-29 years with type 1 diabetes. Each CDR3 is given without its conserved first and last residue.

V gene: TRBV10-3
J gene: TRBJ2-3
CDR3 protein: AISLAGAADTQY

V gene: TRBV29-1
J gene: TRBJ2-1
CDR3 protein: SVAASGSGEQF

V gene: TRBV4-3
J gene: TRBJ1-2
CDR3 protein: ASSQEGHGYGYT

V gene: TRBV5-6
J gene: TRBJ1-2
CDR3 protein: ASSLVGDGERGYT

V gene: TRBV6-5
J gene: TRBJ1-2
CDR3 protein: ASSEEGLNYGYT

V gene: TRBV6-5
J gene: TRBJ2-7
CDR3 protein: ASSYSTGPSYEQY

V gene: TRBV30
J gene: TRBJ2-1
CDR3 protein: AWRGRGGPSGGSNEQF

V gene: TRBV20-1
J gene: TRBJ1-1
CDR3 protein: SAKGVEAF

V gene: TRBV19
J gene: TRBJ2-3
CDR3 protein: ASSQTGSGDTQY

V gene: TRBV30
J gene: TRBJ1-4
CDR3 protein: AWSVLGTGREKLF

V gene: TRBV18
J gene: TRBJ2-1
CDR3 protein: ASSPGGGLLVNEQF

V gene: TRBV11-2
J gene: TRBJ2-5
CDR3 protein: ASRLHTGVETQY

V gene: TRBV14
J gene: TRBJ1-2
CDR3 protein: ASSPRTGHGYT

V gene: TRBV19
J gene: TRBJ2-2
CDR3 protein: ASRRGTQNTGELF

V gene: TRBV5-5
J gene: TRBJ1-2
CDR3 protein: ASSLQGWVYT

V gene: TRBV18
J gene: TRBJ1-2
CDR3 protein: ASSHKSGGFEGYT

V gene: TRBV14
J gene: TRBJ2-5
CDR3 protein: ASSQDQTLPQY

V gene: TRBV5-1
J gene: TRBJ2-3
CDR3 protein: ASNSGGSRTDTQY

V gene: TRBV9
J gene: TRBJ1-2
CDR3 protein: ASSAGTRANYGYT

V gene: TRBV6-5
J gene: TRBJ2-2
CDR3 protein: ASRVDRGYTGELF

V gene: TRBV2
J gene: TRBJ2-1
CDR3 protein: ASTGEGEQF

V gene: TRBV28
J gene: TRBJ1-2
CDR3 protein: ASRFDRNYGYT

V gene: TRBV18
J gene: TRBJ2-7
CDR3 protein: ASSRGTADEQY

V gene: TRBV5-1
J gene: TRBJ2-1
CDR3 protein: ASSSGGGSYNEQF

V gene: TRBV28
J gene: TRBJ2-3
CDR3 protein: ASSSASSTDTQY

V gene: TRBV28
J gene: TRBJ1-5
CDR3 protein: ASSLGDREGQPQH

V gene: TRBV19
J gene: TRBJ2-1
CDR3 protein: ASSIQGTLTGQF

V gene: TRBV30
J gene: TRBJ2-5
CDR3 protein: AWSYTANQETQY